A selection of T cell receptor beta chains follows, all from one sample in a study of blood T cell repertoires in COVID-19. TCRdb keeps only in-frame clones here, not all; method: immunoSEQ multiplex PCR. The top ten hold 2% to 2.5% of the sample, which has approximately 230,000 clones, nearly 90% seen once. Sequenced material: peripheral blood. The receptors originated from a woman between 35 and 50 years old who had recovered from COVID-19. CDR3s include the opening cysteine and the closing phenylalanine or tryptophan.

TRBJ1-2	TRBV4-1	CASSHPGRDISNYGYTF
TRBJ1-2	TRBV10-2	CASSESRVKGGYTF
TRBJ2-2	TRBV19	CASSIGYRGFHTGELFF
TRBJ1-2	TRBV19	CASSIIREDYGYTF
TRBJ1-3	TRBV6-4	CASSDSTGEGGNTIYF
TRBJ2-3	TRBV20-1	CSASGTGGLGTDTQYF
TRBJ1-2	TRBV5-5	CASSTDSLLYGYTF
TRBJ1-5	TRBV5-1	CASSLFTGSQPQHF
TRBJ1-4	TRBV6-6	CASSKSQGASRKLFF
TRBJ2-1	TRBV10-1	CASSETTSVYNEQFF
TRBJ2-7	TRBV27	CASSLGTEYEQYF
TRBJ1-3	TRBV6-2/TRBV6-3	CASSRVSPGMARQNSGNTIYF
TRBJ2-1	TRBV10-3	CAISDPDGAHEQFF
TRBJ1-6	TRBV19	CASSISGTDNSPLHF
TRBJ2-7	TRBV19	CASNSNRDYEQYF
TRBJ2-2	TRBV29-1	CSVEDLAAANTGELFF
TRBJ1-2	TRBV5-6	CASSFTTGGEGYTF
TRBJ2-2	TRBV28	CASSLVGETGELFF
TRBJ2-7	TRBV6-5	CASGTRRAEQYF
TRBJ2-5	TRBV7-2	CASSSAQGPDKTQYF